This passage covers 16 T cell receptor beta chains from one sample sequenced in a study of blood T cells in healthy people across ages. The authors ran a second PCR of roughly 6 to 12 cycles using a sample-barcoded 5' primer and a J-beta primer mix. TCRdb reanalysed the 5' RACE reads using MiXCR and keeps one entry per CDR3 protein. The table records over a million distinct CDR3 sequences, 35% to 45% of them present only once. Sequencing used blood. Source of these receptors: a woman aged 18-29 years in good health.

This clonotype was counted only a few times. V and J are TRBV7-9 and TRBJ2-3; weak D call: TRBD2 (7 bases). V was clipped by 7 bases and J by 7 bases, with 18 bases between them. CDR3 length: 14 amino acids. Germline V CDR1 and CDR2: SEHNR, FQNEAQ (reference sequence). The CDR3 sequence: CASTPWGGANTQYF. In nucleotides, the CDR3 is TGTGCCAGCACTCCCTGGGGGGGCGCAAATACGCAGTATTTT.

This clonotype turned up a few times. V usage is TRBV15 and J usage is TRBJ2-3; D uncertain. This CDR3 contains 14 residues. Germline CDR1 reads LNHNV; CDR2 reads YYDKDF (reference sequence). Trimming removed 1 base from V and 0 bases from J, with 5 bases in between. This CDR3 reads CATSRGFSTDTQYF. CDR3 sequence (DNA): TGTGCCACCAGCAGAGGATTTAGCACAGATACGCAGTATTTT.

In this sample, this clonotype turned up many times. This rearrangement joins TRBV6-5 to TRBJ2-3, with a weak D call TRBD2 (6 bases). This CDR3 has 13 amino acids. CDR1 is MNHEY and CDR2 is SVGAGI in the germline V gene. V lost 0 bases to trimming and J lost 6 bases, with 7 bases between them. The CDR3 protein is CASSYSGGDTQYF. In DNA, the CDR3 is TGTGCCAGCAGTTACTCAGGAGGGGATACGCAGTATTTT.

CDR3: CATSGGLRNEQYF. Written as DNA, the CDR3 is TGTGCCACCAGTGGGGGACTAAGAAATGAGCAGTACTTC. J is TRBJ2-5 and V is TRBV24-1; 7 bases map to TRBD2. The CDR3 runs to 13 residues. Trimming took 5 bases from V and 11 from J; bases not matched to a gene: 10. Germline V gene lookup returns CDR1 KGHDR and CDR2 SFDVKD.

In its sample, this clonotype was seen a few times. The J gene is TRBJ1-2, the V gene TRBV7-9; D remains unclear. Germline CDR1 reads SEHNR; CDR2 reads FQNEAQ (reference sequence). V dropped 2 bases and J dropped 8 bases, with 6 bases sitting between them. CDR3 length: 11 amino acids. CDR3 sequence reads: CASSLHRGYTF. In DNA, the CDR3 is TGTGCCAGCAGCTTACATCGGGGCTACACCTTC.

J is TRBJ2-1 and V is TRBV9; D is tentatively TRBD1 or TRBD2 (5 bases each). Between the trimmed V and J ends, which lost 3 bases and 6 bases, there was a span of 16 bases. Germline lookup yields CDR1 SGDLS and CDR2 YYNGEE. This CDR3 is built from 15 residues. The CDR3 here is CASSAGTTTGNEQFF. DNA for the CDR3: TGTGCCAGCAGCGCCGGGACCACCACGGGCAATGAGCAGTTCTTC.

In its sample, this clonotype was seen a few times. The CDR3 DNA is TGTGCCAGCAGCCAAGATTACCGCAGGAAGCAGGACTATGGCTACACCTTC. Protein sequence: CASSQDYRRKQDYGYTF. The chain is built from TRBV3-1 and TRBJ1-2; no definite D call. The V gene's germline CDR1 is LGHDT and CDR2 YNNKEL (reference sequence). This CDR3 is 17 amino acids long. The ends were cut back, 0 bases at V and 3 bases at J, with 17 bases in the middle.

This clonotype was picked up a small number of times. The chain couples TRBV13 to TRBJ2-1, with D hard to call. This CDR3 contains 16 residues. Germline V gives CDR1 PRHDT, CDR2 FYEKMQ (reference sequence). Trimming cost V 3 bases and J 1 base, with 13 bases left between them. The CDR3 loop reads CASSFPSVGSYNEQFF. CDR3 DNA: TGTGCCAGCAGCTTCCCCTCGGTGGGGTCCTACAATGAGCAGTTCTTC.

A remark on this clonotype: With a much larger clone just one base away, this may be a read error. The chain carries TRBV20-1 and TRBJ2-1, with D uncertain. Germline loops: CDR1 DFQATT, CDR2 SNEGSKA (reference sequence). The CDR3 runs 11 residues. The V and J ends lost 5 bases and 2 bases respectively, with 4 bases between them. DNA for the CDR3: TGCAGTGCTGGCCCCTACAATGAGCAGTTCTTC. It codes for CSAGPYNEQFF.

This chain connects TRBV19 to TRBJ2-2; 10 bases align to TRBD2. Trimming removed 4 bases from V and 7 bases from J; junction bases left unmatched: 6. The length of the CDR3 is 15 residues. CDR1 and CDR2 (germline): LNHDA, SQIVND (reference sequence). The DNA for the CDR3 is TGTGCCAGTAGTAACCTAGCGGGAGTTCACGGGGAGCTGTTTTTT. Translated: CASSNLAGVHGELFF.

The V gene is TRBV12-3 or TRBV12-4, the J gene TRBJ2-3; a possible D gene is TRBD2 (5 bases). Trimming took off 3 bases at V and 2 bases at J, with 15 bases between the two ends. The CDR3 sequence is 16 residues long. CDR3 nucleotides: TGTGCCAGCAGTTTGAATTCCGGGGTCCCCACAGATACGCAGTATTTT. Protein product: CASSLNSGVPTDTQYF.

This clonotype occurred many times. This may arise from a read error, as a much more abundant clone is one base away. This rearrangement joins TRBV20-1 to TRBJ2-7; D gene ambiguous. The germline V gene has CDR1 DFQATT and CDR2 SNEGSKA (reference sequence). The V end was cut by 5 bases, the J end by 3 bases, with 14 bases between. There are 13 residues in the CDR3. CDR3 nucleotide sequence: TGCAGTGCTGCCACGACGGCGTACTACGAGCAGTACTTC. Translating gives CSAATTAYYEQYF.

This clonotype was detected a few times. The genes are TRBV20-1 and TRBJ2-1; D is perhaps TRBD2 (6 bases). The J call is doubtful: the DNA matches TRBJ2-7 better. There are 13 residues in the CDR3. CDR1 is DFQATT, CDR2 SNEGSKA, per germline (reference sequence). In DNA, the CDR3 is TGCAGTCCCGTAAAGGCGGGAACCAATGAGCAGTACTTC. This translates into CSPVKAGTNEQYF.

The CDR3 region has the DNA TGTGCCAGCAGCCCACTAGCGGGAGCCAGCTACGGGGTCGATACGCAGTATTTT. Translated, it gives CASSPLAGASYGVDTQYF. V is TRBV4-2 and J is TRBJ2-3; 11 nucleotides align to TRBD2. V was clipped by 4 bases and J by 6 bases; unmatched bases: 15. The CDR3 runs 18 residues. The germline V gene encodes CDR1 LGHNA and CDR2 YNFKEQ.

The chain recombines TRBV30 with TRBJ2-3; tentative D call: TRBD1 (5 bases). Per germline, CDR1 GTSNPN and CDR2 SVGIG (reference sequence). This CDR3 has 14 residues. Trimming took 8 bases from V and 0 from J, leaving 15 bases between them. The CDR3 spells CARLDRTSTDTQYF. CDR3 coding DNA: TGTGCCAGATTAGACAGAACTAGCACAGATACGCAGTATTTT.

The chain combines TRBV5-1 with TRBJ2-4; D possibly matches TRBD1 or TRBD2 (5 bases each). The assigned J gene may be wrong: the sequence end matches TRBJ2-7 better. Germline V lookup: CDR1 SGHRS, CDR2 YFSETQ. The CDR3 has 17 residues. Written as DNA, the CDR3 is TGCGCCAGCAGCTTGGATCTCAGGGACCGAGAATCACACGAGCAGTACTTC. Translation: CASSLDLRDRESHEQYF.